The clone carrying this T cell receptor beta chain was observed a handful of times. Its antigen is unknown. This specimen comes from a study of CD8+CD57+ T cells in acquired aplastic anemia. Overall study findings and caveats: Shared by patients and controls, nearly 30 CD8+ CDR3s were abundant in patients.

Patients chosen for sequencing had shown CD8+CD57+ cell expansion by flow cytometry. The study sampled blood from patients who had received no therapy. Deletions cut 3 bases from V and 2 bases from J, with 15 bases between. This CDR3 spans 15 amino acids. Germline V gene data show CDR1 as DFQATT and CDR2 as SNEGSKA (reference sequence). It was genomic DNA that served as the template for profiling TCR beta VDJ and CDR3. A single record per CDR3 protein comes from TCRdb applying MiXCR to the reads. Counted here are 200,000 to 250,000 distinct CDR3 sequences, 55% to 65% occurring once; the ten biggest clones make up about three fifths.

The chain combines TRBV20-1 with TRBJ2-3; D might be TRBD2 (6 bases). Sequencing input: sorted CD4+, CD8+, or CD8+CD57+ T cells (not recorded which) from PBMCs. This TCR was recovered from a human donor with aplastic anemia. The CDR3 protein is CSARAGTLITDTQYF. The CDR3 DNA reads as TGCAGTGCTAGGGCCGGGACTTTAATCACAGATACGCAGTATTTT.